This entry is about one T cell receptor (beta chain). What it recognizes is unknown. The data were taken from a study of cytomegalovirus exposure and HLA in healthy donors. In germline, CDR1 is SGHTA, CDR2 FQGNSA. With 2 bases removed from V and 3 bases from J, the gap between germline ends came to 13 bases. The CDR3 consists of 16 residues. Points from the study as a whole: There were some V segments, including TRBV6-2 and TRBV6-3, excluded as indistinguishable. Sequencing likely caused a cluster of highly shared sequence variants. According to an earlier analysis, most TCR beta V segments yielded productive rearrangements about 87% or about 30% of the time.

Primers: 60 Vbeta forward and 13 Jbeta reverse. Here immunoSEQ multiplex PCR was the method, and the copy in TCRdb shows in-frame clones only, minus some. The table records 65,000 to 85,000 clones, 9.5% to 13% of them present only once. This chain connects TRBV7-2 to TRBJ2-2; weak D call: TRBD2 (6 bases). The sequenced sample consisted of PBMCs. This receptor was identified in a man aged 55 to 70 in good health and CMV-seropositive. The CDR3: CASSLSLAPDTGELFF. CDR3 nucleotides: TGTGCCAGCAGCTTATCCCTAGCGCCCGACACCGGGGAGCTGTTTTTT.